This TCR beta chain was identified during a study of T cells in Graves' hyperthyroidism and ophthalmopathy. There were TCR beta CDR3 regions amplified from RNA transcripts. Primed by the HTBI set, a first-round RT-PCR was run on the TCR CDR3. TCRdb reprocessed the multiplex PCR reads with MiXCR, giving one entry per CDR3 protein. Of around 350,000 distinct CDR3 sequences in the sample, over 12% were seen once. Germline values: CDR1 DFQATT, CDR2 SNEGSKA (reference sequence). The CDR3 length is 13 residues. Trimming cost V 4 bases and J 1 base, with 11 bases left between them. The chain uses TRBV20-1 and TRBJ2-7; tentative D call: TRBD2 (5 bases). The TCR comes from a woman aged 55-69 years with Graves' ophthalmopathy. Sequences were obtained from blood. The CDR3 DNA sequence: TGCAGTGCTACTAGCAGTACATCCTACGAGCAGTACTTC. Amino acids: CSATSSTSYEQYF.